This T cell receptor (beta chain) was identified in a study of T-cell reconstitution after alpha-beta-depleted transplantation in children. The CDR3 is made up of 19 amino acids. With 1 base clipped from V and 5 bases from J, the junction kept 11 bases outside the gene matches. Germline assignment: CDR1 SGHAT and CDR2 FQDESV (reference sequence). Molecular barcoding with unique molecular identifiers was used for the TCRbeta library. MiXCR, run by TCRdb on the PCR reads, gives a single entry per CDR3 protein. There are some 500,000 distinct CDR3 sequences in the sample; 32% occur only once, and 2.4% lies in the top ten.

This TCR was sampled from a human donor who donated a stem cell graft to a child with aplastic anemia. The material sequenced was PBMCs from the stem cell graft donor, taken from the stem cell graft. The chain joins TRBV11-1 to TRBJ2-1; 13 bases are shared with TRBD2. DNA for the CDR3: TGTGCCAGCAGCTTAGAAGGTTGGACTAGCGGGAGCCTACACAATGAGCAGTTCTTC. This encodes CASSLEGWTSGSLHNEQFF. Looking up the rest from reference TRBV11-1 and TRBJ2-1 gives the full variable domain: EAEVAQSPRYKITEKSQAVAFWCDPISGHATLYWYRQILGQGPELLVQFQDESVVDDSQLPKDRFSAERLKGVDSTLKIQPAELGDSAMYLCASSLEGWTSGSLHNEQFFGPGTRLTVL.